This T cell receptor (beta chain) emerged from a study of beta chain features in type 1 diabetes. As regards this clone: The antigen is unknown.

As every portion of the isolated RNA was reverse transcribed, the sequencing read expressed TCRB transcripts. Only in-frame clones appear in the TCRdb table, and some are missing; sequencing was by immunoSEQ multiplex PCR. Among about 160,000 clones listed, 8% to 8.5% were seen once. Per germline, CDR1 GTSNPN and CDR2 SVGIG (reference sequence). The V and J ends lost 3 bases and 3 bases respectively, with 12 bases between them. The CDR3 has 14 residues. General study points: Type 1 diabetes patients showed fewer insertions and more deletions at VDJ junctions. Moderate but significant shortening of TCRB CDR3s was recorded in all four CD4+ subsets from Type 1 diabetes patients. Researchers could not determine here whether HLA type influences TCRB rearrangement.

V gene TRBV30 combines with J gene TRBJ1-3; D uncertain. Source material: central memory CD4+ T cells from blood. This TCR derives from a woman between 18 and 30 years old with type 1 diabetes. CDR3 nucleotide sequence: TGTGCCTGGAGCTCGGGGTCCGATGGAAACACCATATATTTT. Amino acid sequence: CAWSSGSDGNTIYF.